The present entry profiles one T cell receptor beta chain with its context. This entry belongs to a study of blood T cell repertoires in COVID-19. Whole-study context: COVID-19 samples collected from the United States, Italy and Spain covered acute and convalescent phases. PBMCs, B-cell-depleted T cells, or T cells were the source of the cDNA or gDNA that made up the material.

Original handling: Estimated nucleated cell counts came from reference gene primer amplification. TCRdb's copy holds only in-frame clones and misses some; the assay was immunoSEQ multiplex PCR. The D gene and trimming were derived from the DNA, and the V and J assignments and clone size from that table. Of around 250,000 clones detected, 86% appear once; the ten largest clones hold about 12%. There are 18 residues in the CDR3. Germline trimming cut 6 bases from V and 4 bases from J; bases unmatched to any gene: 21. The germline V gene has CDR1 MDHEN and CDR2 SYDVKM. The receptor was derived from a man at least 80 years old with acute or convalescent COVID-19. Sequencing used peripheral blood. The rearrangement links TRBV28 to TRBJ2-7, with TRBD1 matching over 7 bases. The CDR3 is CASSSSLNPGQFMYEQYF. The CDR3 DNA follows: TGTGCCAGCAGCTCAAGCCTAAATCCGGGACAGTTCATGTACGAGCAGTACTTC.